These 30 T cell receptor beta chains were sequenced from one sample in a study of cytomegalovirus exposure and HLA in healthy donors. With 60 Vbeta and 13 Jbeta primers, the PCR was carried out. Using immunoSEQ multiplex PCR, the repertoire was profiled, and TCRdb retains in-frame clones only, with some absent. The table records roughly 140,000 clones, about 70% of them present only once. The sequencing input was PBMCs. These receptors were taken from a woman in her thirties or forties in good health and CMV-seronegative.

This clone was found once. The chain uses TRBV5-3 and TRBJ2-2; 8 bases are shared with TRBD1. TRBV5-3 is noted as an ORF with a role that remains uncertain. Trimming cost V 6 bases and J 4 bases; bases outside gene matches: 5. There are 14 residues in the CDR3. Here the CDR3 DNA reads TGTGCCAGAAAGACAGGGGACGCCACCGGGGAGCTGTTTTTT. It yields the protein CARKTGDATGELFF.

The chain has TRBV4-1 and TRBJ1-1; 7 nucleotides agree with TRBD1. Per germline, CDR1 MGHRA and CDR2 YSYEKL. The CDR3 is made up of 18 amino acids. The ends lost 2 bases at V and 0 bases at J; junction bases unmatched: 12. The CDR3 sequence: CASSQPRAAGQMNTEAFF. Here the CDR3 DNA reads TGCGCCAGCAGCCAACCGCGAGCTGCGGGACAGATGAACACTGAAGCTTTCTTT.

The chain uses TRBV28 and TRBJ2-3, with D tentatively TRBD1 (6 bases). CDR3 size: 13 residues. Per the germline V gene, CDR1 is MDHEN and CDR2 is SYDVKM. Trimming stripped 7 bases from V and 3 bases from J, with 11 bases between. The CDR3 DNA sequence: TGTGCCAGCACTTCAGGGGTGACAGATACGCAGTATTTT. Translating it yields CASTSGVTDTQYF.

The chain recombines TRBV5-6 with TRBJ1-2; perhaps TRBD1 as D (6 bases). CDR3 length: 13 residues. V lost 5 bases and J lost 6, with 14 bases in between. CDR1 is SGHDT and CDR2 is YYEEEE in the germline V gene. The CDR3 sequence is CASRTGYGDGYTF. As DNA, the CDR3 is TGTGCCAGCAGAACAGGGTATGGAGATGGCTACACCTTC. The full variable domain, completed using reference TRBV5-6 and TRBJ1-2, is DAGVTQSPTHLIKTRGQQVTLRCSPKSGHDTVSWYQQALGQGPQFIFQYYEEEERQRGNFPDRFSGHQFPNYSSELNVNALLLGDSALYLCASRTGYGDGYTFGSGTRLTVV.

The rearrangement links TRBV18 to TRBJ2-7; 12 bases map to TRBD2. Germline CDR1 is KGHSH and CDR2 is LQKENI. The CDR3 is 17 amino acids. J gave up 0 bases and V 0 bases, and 3 bases lay outside the gene matches. The CDR3 spells CASSPPGLAGSSYEQYF. In DNA, the CDR3 is TGTGCCAGCTCACCACCGGGACTAGCGGGCAGCTCCTACGAGCAGTACTTC. Looking up the rest from reference TRBV18 and TRBJ2-7 gives the full variable domain: NAGVMQNPRHLVRRRGQEARLRCSPMKGHSHVYWYRQLPEEGLKFMVYLQKENIIDESGMPKERFSAEFPKEGPSILRIQQVVRGDSAAYFCASSPPGLAGSSYEQYFGPGTRLTVT.

This clone was seen only once. The chain has TRBV5-1 and TRBJ1-2, with 8 nucleotides matching TRBD1. The CDR3 has 14 residues. V shed 4 bases, J shed 5 bases, and the junction held 7 bases outside the gene matches. The germline CDR1 and CDR2 sequences are SGHRS and YFSETQ. CDR3 sequence reads: CASSPSTGEYGYTF. The CDR3 region has the DNA TGCGCCAGCAGCCCCTCGACAGGGGAATATGGCTACACCTTC.

This chain joins TRBV7-9 and TRBJ1-1, with D maybe TRBD1 (6 bases). The CDR3 contains 13 residues. Germline CDR1 reads SEHNR; CDR2 reads FQNEAQ (reference sequence). Trimming stripped 8 bases from V and 5 bases from J, with 15 bases between. This CDR3 is CASLKNTGTEAFF. In DNA form, the CDR3 reads TGTGCCAGCTTAAAGAATACAGGGACTGAAGCTTTCTTT.

The V and J genes are TRBV30 and TRBJ1-1, with D tentatively TRBD1 (6 bases). V lost 5 bases to trimming and J lost 5 bases, with 39 bases between them. This CDR3 is built from 21 residues. CDR1 is GTSNPN and CDR2 is SVGIG in the germline V gene (reference sequence). The CDR3 loop reads CAWPPGGVRVRQKPAGTEAFF. The CDR3 DNA is TGTGCCTGGCCCCCCGGGGGCGTCAGGGTAAGACAGAAACCAGCGGGGACTGAAGCTTTCTTT.

Points on this clone: A read error may account for a junction end that differs from germline. CDR3 amino acids: CAISETGGTEAFF. The CDR3 DNA follows: TGTGCCATCAGTGAGACAGGGGGCACTGAAGCTTTCTTT. The chain is built from TRBV6-1 and TRBJ1-1; the match to TRBD1 covers 9 bases. CDR1 and CDR2 (germline): MNHNS, SASEGT. This CDR3 has 13 residues.

The V gene is TRBV6-5, the J gene TRBJ1-1, with 10 bases aligning to TRBD1. CDR1 and CDR2 from the germline V gene are MNHEY and SVGAGI. Unmatched junction bases numbered 5, after V lost 6 bases and J lost 1 base. This CDR3 comprises 15 residues. The CDR3 DNA reads TGTGCCAGCAGCCCGACAGGGGGCTCGAACACTGAAGCTTTCTTT. Protein sequence: CASSPTGGSNTEAFF.

With respect to this clone: Other DNA sequences in this specimen translate into the identical CDR3. V is TRBV5-4 and J is TRBJ2-2; TRBD2 might be the D (5 bases). This CDR3 is 15 amino acids long. CDR1 and CDR2 (germline): SGHNT, YYREEE (reference sequence). Trimming took off 1 base at V and 5 bases at J, with 12 bases between the two ends. The DNA of the CDR3 is TGTGCCAGCAGCTTGATCGGGTCGGGGACCGGGGAGCTGTTTTTT. Encoded protein: CASSLIGSGTGELFF.

This chain's CDR3 is CASRLKYGGARETQYF. The CDR3 DNA sequence: TGTGCCAGCAGGCTCAAATACGGGGGGGCCCGAGAGACCCAGTACTTC. V gene TRBV27 combines with J gene TRBJ2-5; 8 positions match TRBD2. Germline values: CDR1 MNHEY, CDR2 SMNVEV (reference sequence). The CDR3 extends over 16 amino acids. With 6 bases clipped from V and 4 bases from J, the junction kept 13 bases outside the gene matches.

The chain recombines TRBV5-1 with TRBJ1-4; 10 positions match TRBD1. This CDR3 is 16 amino acids long. Germline assignment: CDR1 SGHRS and CDR2 YFSETQ. V lost 2 bases, J lost 0 bases, and 1 base stayed unmatched. The CDR3 coding sequence is TGCGCCAGCAGCTTTGGACAGGGGGCAACTAATGAAAAACTGTTTTTT. It specifies CASSFGQGATNEKLFF.

The chain recombines TRBV4-1 with TRBJ2-3, with a tentative D call TRBD1 (6 bases). CDR1 is MGHRA and CDR2 is YSYEKL in the germline V gene. The CDR3 extends over 19 amino acids. Trimming removed 0 bases at V and 3 bases at J, with 22 bases between. The CDR3: CASSQEPSQQGRMTDTQYF. Written as DNA, the CDR3 is TGCGCCAGCAGCCAAGAACCCTCACAACAGGGTAGGATGACAGATACGCAGTATTTT.

This sequence joins TRBV5-8 and TRBJ1-2, with a tentative D call TRBD1 (6 bases). Trimming removed 4 bases from V and 3 bases from J, with 16 bases in between. In germline, CDR1 is SGHTS, CDR2 YDEGEE. The CDR3 is 15 residues long. The CDR3 bases are TGTGCCAGCAGCCCACAGGGAGTCTATGACTATGGCTACACCTTC. It specifies CASSPQGVYDYGYTF.

The V gene is TRBV4-2, the J gene TRBJ1-2, with TRBD1 identical over 10 bases. Germline V gene sequence: CDR1 LGHNA, CDR2 YNFKEQ. There are 13 residues in the CDR3. The V and J ends lost 4 bases and 6 bases, in that order; junction bases with no gene match: 2. The CDR3 sequence is CASSRGQGNGYTF. DNA for the CDR3: TGTGCCAGCAGCCGGGGACAGGGGAATGGCTACACCTTC.

V is TRBV27 and J is TRBJ2-7, with 7 bases identical to TRBD1. Germline CDR1 reads MNHEY; CDR2 reads SMNVEV (reference sequence). The CDR3 extends over 14 amino acids. After removal of 0 bases from V and 4 bases from J, the junction contained 3 bases not matched to a gene. In DNA form, the CDR3 reads TGTGCCAGCAGTTTATCAGGGGGCGGTTACGAGCAGTACTTC. It is translated as CASSLSGGGYEQYF.

The CDR3 region is CASSSSNYGYTF. The CDR3 DNA reads as TGTGCCAGCAGTTCATCTAACTATGGCTACACCTTC. This sequence joins TRBV6-1 and TRBJ1-2; D remains unclear. This CDR3 has 12 residues. Germline V gene lookup returns CDR1 MNHNS and CDR2 SASEGT. V shed 5 bases and J shed 0 bases, with 4 bases lying between them.

The DNA of the CDR3 is TGTGCCAGCGGGGTCAGCGGGGGGGTCAGCAATGAGCAGTTCTTC. The encoded protein is CASGVSGGVSNEQFF. J is TRBJ2-1 and V is TRBV11-2; 10 nucleotides align to TRBD2. The J segment lost 6 bases and the V segment lost 8 bases, leaving 10 bases of the junction unmatched. CDR1 is SGHAT and CDR2 is FQNNGV in the germline V gene. CDR3 length: 15 amino acids.

The genes are TRBV6-1 and TRBJ2-5; 10 bases are a match to TRBD1. CDR1 is MNHNS, CDR2 SASEGT, per germline. This CDR3 contains 15 residues. V lost 5 bases, J lost 5 bases, and 8 bases stayed unmatched. For the CDR3, the DNA is TGTGCCAGCAGTCGCCGGACAGGGGGTTCGGAGACCCAGTACTTC. Protein sequence: CASSRRTGGSETQYF.

This rearrangement joins TRBV5-4 to TRBJ2-5; TRBD2 agrees at 7 bases. The CDR3 consists of 16 residues. Germline V gene sequence: CDR1 SGHNT, CDR2 YYREEE (reference sequence). V lost 0 bases to trimming and J lost 1 base; unmatched junction nucleotides: 6. DNA of the CDR3: TGTGCCAGCAGCTTGGGGGGCTCGGGGGGCCAAGAGACCCAGTACTTC. Translation gives CASSLGGSGGQETQYF.

The chain couples TRBV5-4 to TRBJ2-3, with TRBD1 as a possible D gene (6 bases). The CDR3 has 16 amino acids. In germline, CDR1 is SGHNT, CDR2 YYREEE (reference sequence). V gave up 3 bases and J gave up 3 bases, with 17 bases separating them. The CDR3 coding sequence is TGTGCCAGCAGCTCCCGGGACACCGAAGGGACAGATACGCAGTATTTT. It is translated as CASSSRDTEGTDTQYF.

This clone was counted a single time. The chain is built from TRBV10-2 and TRBJ2-5; D unclear. The CDR3 loop spans 11 amino acids. The germline V gene encodes CDR1 WSHSY and CDR2 SAAADI. V shed 3 bases and J shed 7 bases, with 6 bases lying between them. The CDR3 sequence: CASSETGTQYF. In nucleotides, the CDR3 is TGCGCCAGCAGTGAAACCGGGACCCAGTACTTC.

This clone was picked up one time. This chain joins TRBV5-8 and TRBJ2-1; 7 bases agree with TRBD1. Trimming removed 3 bases from V and 6 bases from J; junction bases left unmatched: 9. The CDR3 runs to 15 residues. Germline CDR1 SGHTS, CDR2 YDEGEE. CDR3 DNA sequence: TGTGCCAGCAGCTACCGGGACAGTTCTCGCAATGAGCAGTTCTTC. This translates into CASSYRDSSRNEQFF.

This clone was picked up a small number of times. The rearrangement joins TRBV30 to TRBJ1-1, with TRBD1 matching over 8 bases. The V gene's germline CDR1 is GTSNPN and CDR2 SVGIG (reference sequence). The CDR3 consists of 16 residues. The V and J ends lost 3 bases and 1 base, in that order; junction bases with no gene match: 10. CDR3 nucleotides: TGTGCCTGGAGCGGACAGGGAGGAGAAAAGAACACTGAAGCTTTCTTT. Its translation: CAWSGQGGEKNTEAFF.

This clone counts as medium-sized (0.01 to 0.1%). The V and J genes are TRBV6-5 and TRBJ1-1; no firm D call. This CDR3 region has 13 residues. CDR1 MNHEY and CDR2 SVGAGI come from the germline V gene. V shed 3 bases and J shed 5 bases, with 10 bases lying between them. CDR3: CASSYKGGTEAFF. Here the CDR3 DNA reads TGTGCCAGCAGTTATAAGGGAGGGACTGAAGCTTTCTTT.

The gene calls are TRBV10-3 and TRBJ2-1; 11 bases align to TRBD1. There are 15 residues in the CDR3. Germline CDR1 reads ENHRY; CDR2 reads SYGVKD. With 4 bases clipped from V and 8 bases from J, the junction kept 7 bases outside the gene matches. CDR3 DNA: TGTGCCATCAGTGGGGCCGGGACAGGGGGGTATGAGCAGTTCTTC. It translates to CAISGAGTGGYEQFF.

In DNA, the CDR3 is TGTGCCTGGAGTATAGGGGGAATTGAGCAGTACTTC. Protein product: CAWSIGGIEQYF. V is TRBV30 and J is TRBJ2-5; perhaps TRBD1 as D (6 bases). Trimming removed 2 bases from V and 11 bases from J, with 15 bases in between. Germline CDR1 GTSNPN, CDR2 SVGIG (reference sequence). This CDR3 comprises 12 residues.

The V gene is TRBV6-5, the J gene TRBJ2-2; TRBD1 is a possible D gene (5 bases). This CDR3 spans 14 amino acids. The V end lost 2 bases, the J end lost 2 bases, and 6 bases lay between the germline ends. Germline assignment: CDR1 MNHEY and CDR2 SVGAGI. In DNA form, the CDR3 reads TGTGCCAGCAGTTACGACAGAAACACCGGGGAGCTGTTTTTT. Translation gives CASSYDRNTGELFF.

The count of this clone is one. The chain recombines TRBV18 with TRBJ1-6; 9 positions agree with TRBD1. The germline gives CDR1 KGHSH, CDR2 LQKENI. This CDR3 comprises 15 residues. The J segment lost 9 bases and the V segment lost 3 bases, leaving 6 bases of the junction unmatched. CDR3 sequence: CASSPPGQGISPLHF. Written as DNA, the CDR3 is TGTGCCAGCTCACCGCCGGGACAGGGCATTTCACCCCTCCACTTT.